This T cell receptor beta chain was sequenced during a study of cytomegalovirus exposure and HLA in healthy donors (dated 2017 in TCRdb). At the level of the whole study: According to an earlier analysis of 587 of the donors, some 180 million T cells yielded over 90 million unique TCR beta sequences and 250 to 350 Gb of sequence data. To predict cytomegalovirus infection status, the study brought together high-throughput TCR immunosequencing, statistical association of individual TCRs with disease status, and machine learning. Donor age, sex, ethnicity and CMV serostatus were compiled alongside the repertoire data. Genome-wide SNP genotypes for about 65% of the 666 donors were used in a later genetic analysis, which treated that subset as a discovery cohort. A separate validation cohort of roughly 130 different subjects was used in addition to the approximately 700-subject first cohort. The number of typed donors differed by locus: 629-630 for A, B, C, DRB1 and DQB1; 522 for DQA1; some 610 for DPA1; and about 470 for DPB1. Using immunosequencing, the study profiled T cell repertoires from 550 to 750 subjects and related those repertoires to cytomegalovirus serostatus. The aim of the study was to test whether cataloging public T cell receptors could identify signatures of past pathogen exposure. To study patterns of TCR occurrence, a later analysis re-analyzed previously published TCR beta repertoires from more than 550 donors and added high-resolution HLA genotyping. Because of strong linkage in the cohort, roughly five DR-DQ haplotypes were treated as single units for association and clustering. Of the 300 to 400 genotyped donors, 65% to 90% fell in the genetic ancestry cluster associated with self-reported Caucasian donors. Roughly 300 gigabases of sequencing data and 75 million to 85 million unique TCR sequences made up an early release that covered 500 to 650 HLA-typed donors. Both class I and class II loci were covered by HLA typing, at four-digit resolution. Rather than using new phenotypic data, the later analysis identified candidate immune exposures from TCR beta sequences and from how often those sequences occurred across donors. Every discovery cohort repertoire had been produced on one sequencing platform. Across about 380 genotyped donors of the cohort, an average of roughly 250,000 unique TCR beta nucleotide sequences per donor were sequenced, and 15% to 20% of those sequences were non-productive. An earlier analysis of a few hundred of the donors applied high-throughput TCR beta sequencing to assess whether each TCR beta V gene segment acted as functional or pseudogenic.

The cohort consisted of 600 to 750 healthy bone marrow donors. Cohort members were all nominally healthy when sampled, although unrecorded immune exposures were likely present. The donor tested CMV seropositive and was one of the 289 seropositive cohort members. A peripheral blood sample was collected from each donor, and TCR beta sequencing was performed on peripheral blood mononuclear cells. The Qiagen DNeasy Blood Extraction Kit was used to extract genomic DNA from the blood cell samples. The CDR1 and CDR2 encoded by the germline V gene are KGHSH and LQKENI. A distance of 14 bases separates the germline ends of V and J, which lose 2 bases and 2 bases respectively. The CDR3 spans 16 residues, from the cysteine through the phenylalanine. The sequence is cut down to CDR3 DNA, 48 bases in frame from base 1. The investigation overall reported the following: Correlated functional status among segregating V segments might be attributable to linkage disequilibrium, but an unknown experimental factor could not be ruled out. HLA typing was unavailable for some donors at each locus, so association tests used only the typed subset. Some IMGT-functional V segments, including TRBV6-2 and TRBV6-3, could not be told apart with the 87-base-pair reads, so those segments were excluded. In vitro tests confirmed that a few of the cytomegalovirus-associated TCR beta chains recognize cytomegalovirus antigens. A later analysis associated 16,951 TCR beta sequences with specific HLA alleles at a false discovery rate of 0.05. In a later analysis, HLA-associated TCR beta chains were found to be more clonally expanded and to have lower generation probabilities than equally common non-associated chains. Strong co-occurrence of HLA alleles, especially DR and DQ, made assigning TCR associations to individual alleles difficult. Because counts were too low, seventeen rarely observed V segments, including chromosome 9 orphons, were excluded from the earlier analysis of fewer than 650 of the donors. An association between a missense DCLRE1C variant and V-gene and J-gene trimming of TCR beta chains was found in a later genetic analysis and replicated in an independent cohort. Several of the top co-occurrence clusters appeared to be linked to parvovirus B19, influenza, CMV and Epstein-Barr virus, according to a later analysis. The cohort was sequenced for TCR beta chains only, and without alpha or paired-chain data the features that could be detected were limited. A group of highly shared sequence variants was considered likely to be a technical artifact of the sequencing pipeline. A total of some 180 TCR beta chains were listed by the study as associated with cytomegalovirus. According to a later analysis, most CMV-associated TCR beta chains appeared to be HLA-restricted, and the HLA associations seemed to be driven largely by CMV exposure. While some public TCRs were present in many individuals, most TCR sequences turned up only very rarely across donors. In an earlier analysis of under 600 of the donors, most TCR beta V segments were observed in productive rearrangements about 87% or about 30% of the time, broadly matching IMGT annotations. In both the original and validation cohorts, the classifier was reported to diagnose cytomegalovirus status with high specificity and sensitivity. Roughly uniform sequencing depth across donors was assumed in presence/absence analyses, although this assumption may not hold. Compared with the approximately 700-donor mean, donors in an Asian-associated ancestry cluster had fewer N-insertions in productive TCRs, according to a later genetic analysis. The only immune exposure information available for the cohort was CMV serostatus. According to a later analysis, TCR association rates differed among HLA loci, with DRB1 alleles showing the most associated TCRs and HLA-C alleles showing the fewest. According to the authors, the approach could potentially be generalized to other disease states and immunological phenotypes. A further reported finding was that TCR beta sequences accurately predicted the HLA-A and HLA-B alleles for most subjects in the first cohort.

Regarding this clone: Its target antigen remains unknown. Per-nucleotide qualities are absent, and no much larger clonotype sits a single base away.

The library was obtained by the immunoSEQ multiplex PCR assay. For the multiplex PCR, a mixture combining 60 forward primers for TCR Vbeta segments and 13 reverse primers for TCR Jbeta segments was used. The CDR3 region of rearranged TCR beta genes was amplified from genomic DNA by a multiplex PCR assay. On the Illumina HiSeq System, the amplified TCR beta libraries were sequenced as 87-base-pair reads. The published analysis was carried out like this. Across the 600 to 700 repertoires, a later analysis counted tens of millions of unique TCR beta chains, some 11 million of which were shared by at least two donors. Raw reads were error-corrected and collapsed into unique sequences with a nearest-neighbor algorithm that merged closely related sequences to remove PCR and sequencing errors. Alignment of CDR3 sequences to IMGT reference sequences was used to assign V, D and J gene segments. For a sequence to be retained, a match of at least six nucleotides was required to both a V gene segment and a J gene segment. A rearrangement counted as productive if the CDR3 had no stop codons and remained in frame with V and J, and every other rearrangement counted as non-productive. Following IMGT convention, CDR3 was defined as the stretch from the second conserved V-encoded cysteine up to the conserved J-encoded phenylalanine. Sequences without an unambiguous match to a single V gene segment were excluded from the earlier analysis of several hundred of the donors. An earlier analysis of some 610 of the donors called V segments functional above 56.7% productive rearrangements and segregating when the between-donor standard deviation exceeded 5%. A statistical classification framework was developed to diagnose cytomegalovirus status using the catalog of TCR beta chain sequences. In a later analysis, TCR nucleotide sequences were compared against IMGT/GENE-DB human TR gene sequences so that V and J genes could be assigned. Using the TCRdist pipeline, a later analysis assigned CDR3 sequences along with most-parsimonious VDJ recombination scenarios. A later analysis defined each TCR beta chain by its CDR3 amino acid sequence plus V-gene family, and excluded reads lacking a unique V-gene family. To address suspected cross-contamination and a sequencing artifact, a later analysis removed approximately 600 highly shared, low-generation-probability nucleotide sequences. A later analysis calculated a clonal expansion index for each public chain from normalized within-repertoire ranks of inferred template counts. Generation probabilities in a later analysis came from a VDJ recombination model fitted to out-of-frame rearrangements, and those results were checked against IGoR. Hypergeometric tests were used in a later analysis to score TCR-TCR, TCR-HLA and TCR-CMV co-occurrence, with a repertoire-size bias correction applied to the TCR pairs. To estimate false discovery rates, a later analysis permuted the HLA or CMV assignments 20 times. In a later analysis, co-occurring TCRs were grouped using DBSCAN, and TCRdist sequence similarity was added for clustering within HLA-allele-positive subsets. For co-occurrence clustering, repertoires with fewer than 30,000 or more than 120,000 public chains were excluded, along with roughly 5 repertoires with anomalous nucleotide sharing. Not all clones reach the TCRdb copy of this immuneACCESS table, which keeps in-frame sequences only. Checked studies attribute under half of the gap to unresolved V genes and leave the rest unexplained. V, J and clone size derive from that table, while D and trimming were established from the DNA sequence. The sample profile shows roughly 170,000 clones; roughly 78% of them were found once. The leading ten clones occupy around 13% of the sample.

Recombination connected TRBV18 to TRBJ2-3; the D gene is possibly TRBD1, with 6 bases matching. The specimen was PBMCs. The source of this sequence is a woman between 45 and 60 years old in good health and CMV-seropositive. At the DNA level, the sequence is TGTGCCAGCTCACCAAGTTGGGGGCCGGACACAGATACGCAGTATTTT. This sequence encodes CASSPSWGPDTDTQYF.